The T cell receptor beta chain under discussion was sequenced for a study of human T cells and chemical hapten exposure. Study background: Among samples, TCR yields varied mainly because of small differences in pooled library volume.

TCRdb redid the calling of the RACE reads with MiXCR, one entry per CDR3 protein. The sample has 350,000 to 400,000 distinct CDR3 sequences, about 6% seen once. CDR3 size: 16 residues. Trimming took 4 bases from V and 5 from J; bases not matched to a gene: 9. Germline V gives CDR1 KGHDR, CDR2 SFDVKD. The time point is: patch test 2, 6 weeks after DPC sensitization. Described treatment: therapeutic diphenylcyclopropenone sensitization with weekly scalp DPC. The starting material was whole blood, obtained in connection with sensitization to the hapten diphenylcyclopropenone (DPC). The chain links TRBV24-1 to TRBJ2-3; 9 positions agree with TRBD1. The TCR originated in a woman aged 18-30 years with alopecia areata. Some clones in this sample may be carry-over from other donors' samples. CDR3 in amino acids: CATSETGTGMEDTQYF. The CDR3 nucleotides are TGTGCCACCAGTGAAACCGGGACAGGGATGGAAGATACGCAGTATTTT.